This TCR beta chain was identified during a study of blood T cell repertoires in COVID-19. Study summary: Italy, Spain and the United States were the sources of the convalescent and acute COVID-19 samples.

The CDR3 contains 14 residues. Trimming shortened V by 4 bases and J by 10 bases, and 17 bases separated the two germline ends. Germline-derived CDR1 and CDR2 are MGHRA and YSYEKL. Authors' analysis steps: Nucleated cell counts were estimated from reference gene primer amplification. Using immunoSEQ multiplex PCR, the repertoire was profiled, and TCRdb retains in-frame clones only, with some absent. The V and J calls and clone size were taken over from that table, and D and trimming were inferred from the DNA. Of 130,000 to 150,000 clones listed, 85% to 90% are singletons. The source is a woman in her forties or fifties with active or convalescent COVID-19. Material for sequencing was peripheral blood. The chain joins TRBV4-1 to TRBJ2-1; D is possibly TRBD2 (6 bases). This CDR3 reads CASSRRTTNAEQFF. The CDR3 DNA sequence: TGCGCCAGCAGCCGAAGGACTACGAACGCCGAGCAGTTCTTC.